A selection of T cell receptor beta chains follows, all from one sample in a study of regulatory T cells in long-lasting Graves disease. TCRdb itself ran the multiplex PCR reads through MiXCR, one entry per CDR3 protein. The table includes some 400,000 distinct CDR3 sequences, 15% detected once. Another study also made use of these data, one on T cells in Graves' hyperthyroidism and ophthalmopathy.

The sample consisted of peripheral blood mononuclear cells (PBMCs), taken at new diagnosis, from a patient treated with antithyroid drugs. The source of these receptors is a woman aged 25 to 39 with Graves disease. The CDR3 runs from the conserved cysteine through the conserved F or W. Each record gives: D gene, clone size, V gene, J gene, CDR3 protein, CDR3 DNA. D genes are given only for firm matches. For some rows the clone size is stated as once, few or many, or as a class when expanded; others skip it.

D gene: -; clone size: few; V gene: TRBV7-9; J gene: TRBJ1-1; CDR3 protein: CASVIGNTEAFF; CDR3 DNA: TGTGCCAGCGTTATTGGGAACACTGAAGCTTTCTTT
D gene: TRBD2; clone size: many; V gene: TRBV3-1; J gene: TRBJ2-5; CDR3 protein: CASSQGPGLAGVETQYF; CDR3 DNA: TGTGCCAGCAGCCAAGGACCGGGTCTAGCGGGAGTTGAGACCCAGTACTTC
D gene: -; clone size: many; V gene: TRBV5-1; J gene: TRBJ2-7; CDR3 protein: CASSSGTQYEQYF; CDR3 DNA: TGCGCCAGCAGCTCCGGAACTCAGTACGAGCAGTACTTC
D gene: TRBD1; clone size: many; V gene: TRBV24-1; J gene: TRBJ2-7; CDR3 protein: CATSDPTDRVRYEQYF; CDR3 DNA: TGTGCCACCAGTGACCCCACAGACAGGGTCCGCTACGAGCAGTACTTC
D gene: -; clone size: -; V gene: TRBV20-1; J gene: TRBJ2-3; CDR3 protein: CSARRGVASTDTQYF; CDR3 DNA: TGCAGTGCTAGGCGTGGAGTAGCCAGCACAGATACGCAGTATTTT
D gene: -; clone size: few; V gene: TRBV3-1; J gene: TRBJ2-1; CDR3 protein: CASSLNRGEQFF; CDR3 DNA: TGTGCCAGCAGCCTTAACCGGGGTGAGCAGTTCTTC
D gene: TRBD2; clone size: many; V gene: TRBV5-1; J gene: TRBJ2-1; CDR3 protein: CASSLFSGRVSYNEQFF; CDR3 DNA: TGCGCCAGCAGCTTGTTTAGCGGGAGGGTCTCCTACAATGAGCAGTTCTTC
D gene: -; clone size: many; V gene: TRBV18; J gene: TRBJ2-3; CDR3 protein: CASSPGADTQYF; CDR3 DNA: TGTGCCAGCTCACCAGGGGCAGATACGCAGTATTTT
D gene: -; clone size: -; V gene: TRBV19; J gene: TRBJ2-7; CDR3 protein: CDPLGREQYF; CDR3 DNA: TGCGATCCCCTAGGACGCGAGCAGTACTTC
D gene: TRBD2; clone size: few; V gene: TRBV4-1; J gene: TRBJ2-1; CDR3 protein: CASSQGGGKRERDRFF; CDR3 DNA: TGCGCCAGCAGCCAAGGGGGGGGGAAGCGGGAGAGGGATCGGTTCTTC
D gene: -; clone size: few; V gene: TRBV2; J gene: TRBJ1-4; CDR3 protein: CASRTDTNEKLFF; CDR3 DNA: TGTGCCAGCAGGACCGATACTAATGAAAAACTGTTTTTT
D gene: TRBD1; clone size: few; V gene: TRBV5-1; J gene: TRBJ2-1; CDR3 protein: CASSLRGPLGNEQFF; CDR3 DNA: TGCGCCAGCAGCTTAAGGGGGCCTTTAGGGAATGAGCAGTTCTTC